The clone carrying this T cell receptor (beta chain) was found once. This entry belongs to a study of blood T cell repertoires in COVID-19. Whole-study context: There were acute and convalescent COVID-19 samples, and they came from the United States, Italy and Spain.

Per the authors' pipeline: Counts of nucleated cells, estimated from reference gene primer amplification, were obtained. Repertoires were generated with immunoSEQ multiplex PCR, while TCRdb's copy carries only in-frame clones and drops some. The V and J calls and clone size come from that table; D and trimming were worked out from the DNA. The data contain about 220,000 clones, about 85% of them singletons. Germline CDR1 is SGHTA and CDR2 is FQGNSA. The CDR3 length is 14 residues. The V gene lost 4 bases and the J gene lost 5 bases, with 14 bases spanning the gap. The J gene is TRBJ2-5, the V gene TRBV7-2, with unresolved D. Specimen: PBMCs or T cells enriched from blood (not recorded which). The sequence came from a woman aged 25 to 39 who had recovered from COVID-19. CDR3 nucleotide sequence: TGTGCCAGCAGCTCCCTGCGGAGCGATGAGACCCAGTACTTC. Its translation: CASSSLRSDETQYF.